This passage covers 4 T cell receptor beta chains from one sample sequenced in a study of T cell responses to AZD1222 COVID-19 vaccine. Sequencing was performed with immunoSEQ multiplex PCR; in TCRdb, only in-frame clones are kept and a portion is missing. The table records about 190,000 clones, approximately 90% of them present only once. Sequenced material: peripheral blood, taken on day 0 of AZD1222 vaccination. The receptors originated from an adult in good health.

A word on this clone: One junction end does not reproduce the germline sequence, and a read error may be involved. The V gene is TRBV19, the J gene TRBJ2-3; 8 bases map to TRBD1. The CDR3 totals 15 residues. Germline V gives CDR1 LNHDA, CDR2 SQIVND (reference sequence). The CDR3 coding sequence is TGTGCCAGTAGAATAGGGACAGGCCGCTCAGATACGCAGTATTTT. It encodes CASRIGTGRSDTQYF.

The chain has TRBV7-8 and TRBJ2-3; no clear D. Between the trimmed V and J ends, which lost 1 base and 5 bases, there was a span of 13 bases. CDR1 and CDR2 from the germline V gene are SGHVS and FQNEAQ. CDR3 length: 15 residues. The CDR3 region is CASSLDVGAGDTQYF. The CDR3 DNA follows: TGTGCCAGCAGCTTAGATGTGGGTGCCGGAGATACGCAGTATTTT.

The chain carries TRBV2 and TRBJ2-7, with D hard to call. The V gene's germline CDR1 is SNHLY and CDR2 FYNNEI. The CDR3 covers 13 residues. Trimming pared 6 bases from V and 4 bases from J, leaving 13 bases between. CDR3 sequence: CASSADQIYEQYF. Written as DNA, the CDR3 is TGTGCCAGCAGCGCGGACCAGATATACGAGCAGTACTTC.

With respect to this clone: Other DNA sequences of this sample code for an identical CDR3. This sequence joins TRBV18 and TRBJ1-1; TRBD1 is a possible D gene (5 bases). CDR3 length: 13 residues. V lost 2 bases and J 1 base, leaving 5 bases between the germline ends. CDR1 is KGHSH and CDR2 is LQKENI in the germline V gene. This chain's CDR3 is CASSPTGNTEAFF. Written as DNA, the CDR3 is TGTGCCAGCTCACCAACAGGGAACACTGAAGCTTTCTTT.